This T cell receptor beta chain came from a study of blood T cell repertoires in COVID-19. Study at large: The origin of the acute and convalescent COVID-19 samples was the United States, Italy and Spain.

TCRdb's copy holds only in-frame clones and misses some; the assay was immunoSEQ multiplex PCR. Found here are fewer than 350,000 clones, 85% of them singletons; the top ten hold 1.5% to 2%. The cohort comprised adults aged roughly 18 to 100 years residing in approximately 25 US areas. Losses at the gene ends were 3 bases for V and 3 bases for J; bases not matched to a gene: 5. This CDR3 has 13 residues. Germline loops: CDR1 DFQATT, CDR2 SNEGSKA (reference sequence). The rearrangement uses TRBV20-1 and TRBJ2-7; TRBD2 aligns across 7 bases. The sequence was collected from a woman aged 30 to 39 who had been exposed to COVID-19. The sequencing sample was made of PBMCs or T cells enriched from blood (not recorded which). The CDR3 reads CSASRASGYEQYF. The CDR3 bases are TGCAGTGCTAGTCGGGCTAGCGGCTACGAGCAGTACTTC.